One and the same sample provided the 30 T cell receptor beta chains below, sequenced in a study of patients and donors after allogeneic stem cell transplantation. From the RT-PCR reads, TCRdb called clonotypes with MiXCR, one entry per CDR3 protein. Of approximately 98,000 distinct CDR3 sequences listed, over 30% are singletons. Sequenced material: blood, either unsorted or a sorted T cell fraction (not recorded which). The receptors originated from a human donor who was either an allogeneic HSCT recipient or a stem cell or donor lymphocyte infusion donor (not recorded which). It is not recorded whose cells these are; they may come from a transplant donor.

The chain uses TRBV28 and TRBJ1-3, with 7 bases matching TRBD1. Germline CDR1 MDHEN, CDR2 SYDVKM. This CDR3 spans 13 amino acids. The ends lost 5 bases at V and 2 bases at J; junction bases unmatched: 0. CDR3 in amino acids: CASSDRAGNTIYF. Here the CDR3 DNA reads TGTGCCAGCAGTGACAGGGCTGGAAACACCATATATTTT.

The chain uses TRBV10-3 and TRBJ2-7, with D unclear. The ends were cut back, 0 bases at V and 6 bases at J, with 9 bases in the middle. The CDR3 is 13 residues long. The germline V gene encodes CDR1 ENHRY and CDR2 SYGVKD. CDR3 residues: CAISESTVGEQYF. The CDR3, as DNA: TGTGCCATCAGTGAGTCCACAGTTGGCGAGCAGTACTTC.

With respect to this clonotype: The junction and the germline gene differ at one end; a read error may be behind it. The J gene is TRBJ1-3, the V gene TRBV27; 7 bases fit TRBD1. CDR3 length equals 15 residues. The germline V gene encodes CDR1 MNHEY and CDR2 SMNVEV (reference sequence). The CDR3 nucleotides are TGTGCCAGCAGTAAACAGGGGTCCTCTGGAAACACCACATATTTT. Amino acids: CASSKQGSSGNTTYF.

V and J are TRBV18 and TRBJ1-5, with 7 nucleotides matching TRBD1. Losses at the gene ends were 0 bases for V and 9 bases for J; bases not matched to a gene: 2. From germline, CDR1 is KGHSH and CDR2 LQKENI. This CDR3 contains 13 residues. In DNA, the CDR3 is TGTGCCAGCTCACCACCGACAGGGTCGCCCCAGCATTTT. It translates to CASSPPTGSPQHF.

This clonotype was counted a few times. The V gene is TRBV6-5, the J gene TRBJ1-1; the D gene is possibly TRBD1 (5 bases). Trimming took off 6 bases at V and 2 bases at J, with 10 bases between the two ends. This CDR3 is built from 13 residues. Germline V CDR1 and CDR2: MNHEY, SVGAGI. The CDR3 nucleotides read TGTGCCAGCAGAGGGGCCGGTAACACTGAAGCTTTCTTT. It yields the protein CASRGAGNTEAFF.

In this sample, this clonotype turned up once. This chain joins TRBV7-2 and TRBJ2-1; 9 nucleotides line up with TRBD2. There are 16 residues in the CDR3. Germline V gene lookup returns CDR1 SGHTA and CDR2 FQGNSA. The trim removed 2 bases at V and 2 bases at J, leaving 4 bases unmatched. CDR3 bases: TGTGCCAGCAGCTTATTGGCGGGAGGGCCCTACAATGAGCAGTTCTTC. As protein: CASSLLAGGPYNEQFF.

This clonotype was detected a few times. The chain employs TRBV6-2 or TRBV6-3 and TRBJ1-2; possible D gene TRBD1, 6 bases. CDR1 is MNHEY, CDR2 SVGEGT, per germline. The ends were cut back, 3 bases at V and 4 bases at J, with 12 bases in the middle. This CDR3 is built from 14 residues. CDR3 sequence: CASSYLDRTYGYTF. The DNA for the CDR3 is TGTGCCAGCAGTTATCTCGACAGGACCTATGGCTACACCTTC.

The chain links TRBV7-2 to TRBJ2-2; no firm D call. The ends were cut back, 2 bases at V and 7 bases at J, with 2 bases in the middle. From germline, CDR1 is SGHTA and CDR2 FQGNSA. The CDR3 totals 11 residues. The CDR3 nucleotides read TGTGCCAGCAGCTTACTCGGGGAGCTGTTTTTT. It specifies CASSLLGELFF.

This clonotype has a handful of counts. The chain links TRBV7-6 to TRBJ2-7; 8 bases align to TRBD2. V lost 5 bases to trimming and J lost 1 base; unmatched junction nucleotides: 4. Per germline, CDR1 SGHVS and CDR2 FNYEAQ. The CDR3 covers 14 residues. DNA of the CDR3: TGTGCCAGCAGCACTTTAGCGGGATCCTACGAGCAGTACTTC. Translating gives CASSTLAGSYEQYF. Drawing the rest from reference TRBV7-6 and TRBJ2-7, the complete variable domain is GAGVSQSPRYKVTKRGQDVALRCDPISGHVSLYWYRQALGQGPEFLTYFNYEAQQDKSGLPNDRFSAERPEGSISTLTIQRTEQRDSAMYRCASSTLAGSYEQYFGPGTRLTVT.

This clonotype has only one observation. The final CDR3 position lacks the conserved phenylalanine or tryptophan, pointing to a likely read error. The V gene is TRBV7-9, the J gene TRBJ1-4, with a tentative D call TRBD1 (5 bases). Germline V CDR1 and CDR2: SEHNR, FQNEAQ (reference sequence). Between the trimmed V and J ends, which lost 4 bases and 6 bases, there was a span of 15 bases. The CDR3 covers 15 residues. CDR3 sequence: CASSSPSGGDEKLFL. In nucleotides, the CDR3 is TGTGCCAGCAGCTCCCCCAGCGGGGGAGATGAAAAACTGTTTCTT.

This clonotype has a single count. This chain joins TRBV20-1 and TRBJ2-1, with 7 bases fitting TRBD1. J was trimmed by 7 bases and V by 0 bases; bases with no gene match: 6. The CDR3 totals 14 residues. The germline V gene encodes CDR1 DFQATT and CDR2 SNEGSKA (reference sequence). This CDR3 is CSAREGTARNEQFF. CDR3 DNA sequence: TGCAGTGCTAGAGAGGGGACAGCAAGGAATGAGCAGTTCTTC.

The chain combines TRBV12-3 or TRBV12-4 with TRBJ2-2; possibly TRBD1 for D (7 bases). Trimming left V 5 bases short and J 3 bases short, with 13 bases between. The CDR3 contains 15 residues. The CDR3 DNA reads as TGTGCCAGCAGTCCGGGGGACAGCCACACCGGGGAGCTGTTTTTT. It yields the protein CASSPGDSHTGELFF.

Only a few counts were recorded for this clonotype. In DNA, the CDR3 is TGTGCCAGCAGCTTAGTCGGTCCTGGGGCCAACGTCCTGACTTTC. This gives the protein CASSLVGPGANVLTF. The V gene is TRBV7-9, the J gene TRBJ2-6; D gene uncertain. CDR3 length: 15 amino acids. Deletions cut 1 base from V and 2 bases from J, with 6 bases between. Germline CDR1 reads SEHNR; CDR2 reads FQNEAQ (reference sequence).

CDR3 nucleotides: TGTGCCAGCAGCTTATACAATCAGCCCCAGCATTTT. Translating it yields CASSLYNQPQHF. V gene TRBV7-9 combines with J gene TRBJ1-5; D gene unclear. The CDR3 contains 12 residues. Looked up from germline, CDR1 is SEHNR and CDR2 is FQNEAQ (reference sequence). V lost 2 bases, J lost 3 bases, and 2 bases lay in between.

This clonotype was counted once. This chain joins TRBV3-1 and TRBJ2-7; 10 bases map to TRBD1. The junction had 6 bases not matched to a gene; V was cut back by 4 bases and J by 3 bases. This CDR3 region has 15 residues. CDR1 and CDR2 (germline): LGHDT, YNNKEL (reference sequence). The CDR3 sequence: CASSRRDRGGYEQYF. The CDR3 region has the DNA TGTGCCAGCAGCCGGCGGGACAGGGGAGGCTACGAGCAGTACTTC.

This clonotype was seen a few times. The rearrangement links TRBV18 to TRBJ2-4; no clear D gene. Germline V gene data show CDR1 as KGHSH and CDR2 as LQKENI. This CDR3 spans 13 amino acids. Trimming left V 3 bases short and J 8 bases short, with 11 bases between. CDR3 protein: CASSPELVHIQYF. The DNA for the CDR3 is TGTGCCAGCTCACCGGAGTTGGTCCACATTCAGTACTTC.

This clonotype was seen just once. The chain is built from TRBV9 and TRBJ2-5, with D possibly being TRBD2 (6 bases). CDR3 length: 14 amino acids. Trimming removed 0 bases at V and 4 bases at J, with 10 bases between. CDR1 is SGDLS and CDR2 is YYNGEE in the germline V gene. The CDR3 loop is CASSVAGVGETQYF. Written as DNA, the CDR3 is TGTGCCAGCAGCGTAGCGGGAGTGGGAGAGACCCAGTACTTC.

The chain employs TRBV12-3 or TRBV12-4 and TRBJ2-1; D is perhaps TRBD2 (6 bases). The CDR3 totals 17 residues. V was clipped by 7 bases and J by 0 bases, with 19 bases between them. The CDR3 spells CASNLGGIRASYNEQFF. For the CDR3, the DNA is TGTGCCAGCAACCTAGGAGGGATTCGGGCCTCCTACAATGAGCAGTTCTTC.

This clonotype was detected a few times. This chain links TRBV5-1 with TRBJ2-7; D perhaps matches TRBD1 (5 bases). Germline CDR1 SGHRS, CDR2 YFSETQ. This CDR3 is built from 16 residues. V gave up 1 base and J gave up 0 bases, with 14 bases separating them. CDR3 coding DNA: TGCGCCAGCAGCTTGTTGGAACAGGTGGGCTCCTACGAGCAGTACTTC. Protein: CASSLLEQVGSYEQYF.

This clonotype has only a few counts. The CDR3 loop reads CSARFQPQHF. The CDR3 coding sequence is TGCAGTGCACGCTTTCAGCCCCAGCATTTT. The chain employs TRBV20-1 and TRBJ1-5, with D uncertain. The germline V gene has CDR1 DFQATT and CDR2 SNEGSKA (reference sequence). V was trimmed by 6 bases and J by 6 bases, leaving 6 bases between them. The CDR3 sequence is 10 residues long.

The rearrangement uses TRBV4-3 and TRBJ1-2; the match to TRBD1 covers 9 bases. Unmatched junction bases numbered 9, after V lost 4 bases and J lost 3 bases. This CDR3 spans 16 amino acids. Germline V gene sequence: CDR1 LGHNA, CDR2 YSLEER. The DNA of the CDR3 is TGCGCCAGCAGCCGACACGGACAGGGGATTTACTATGGCTACACCTTC. This translates into CASSRHGQGIYYGYTF.

This clonotype was seen a few times. This chain joins TRBV7-2 and TRBJ1-6; D is unclear. This CDR3 is 16 amino acids long. Germline CDR1 and CDR2: SGHTA and FQGNSA. With 0 bases removed from V and 6 bases from J, the gap between germline ends came to 12 bases. This CDR3 is CASSLARWEGNSPLHF. DNA for the CDR3: TGTGCCAGCAGCTTAGCAAGATGGGAGGGTAATTCACCCCTCCACTTT.

In this sample, this clonotype turned up a few times. The genes are TRBV12-3 or TRBV12-4 and TRBJ2-5, with D perhaps TRBD1 (5 bases). This CDR3 comprises 13 residues. The V end was cut by 3 bases, the J end by 4 bases, with 9 bases between. In nucleotides, the CDR3 is TGTGCCAGCAGTTTGATCCAGGGAGAGACCCAGTACTTC. Encoded protein: CASSLIQGETQYF.

The rearrangement links TRBV11-2 to TRBJ2-4, with D perhaps TRBD2 (6 bases). This CDR3 is built from 14 residues. V lost 3 bases and J 0 bases, leaving 6 bases between the germline ends. Germline assignment: CDR1 SGHAT and CDR2 FQNNGV. This chain's CDR3 is CASSFGGAKNIQYF. Written as DNA, the CDR3 is TGTGCCAGCAGCTTCGGGGGAGCCAAAAACATTCAGTACTTC.

This clonotype was observed a handful of times. The chain recombines TRBV29-1 with TRBJ2-3; possibly TRBD1 or TRBD2 for D (5 bases each). The CDR3 spans 11 residues. Germline lookup yields CDR1 SQVTM and CDR2 ANQGSEA. The V and J ends lost 7 bases and 5 bases respectively, with 10 bases between them. CDR3 coding DNA: TGCAGCGGTGAGGGGAGAGATACGCAGTATTTT. Translated, it gives CSGEGRDTQYF.

In DNA form, the CDR3 reads TGTGCCAGCAGCTTAAGAAGCGGGACAGGGAACTATGGCTACACCTTC. Protein: CASSLRSGTGNYGYTF. This chain links TRBV7-2 with TRBJ1-2; 9 nucleotides match TRBD1. Germline V gene data show CDR1 as SGHTA and CDR2 as FQGNSA. The V and J ends lost 2 bases and 2 bases, in that order; junction bases with no gene match: 6. This CDR3 is built from 16 residues. The full variable domain, with the rest looked up from reference TRBV7-2 and TRBJ1-2, is GAGVSQSPSNKVTEKGKDVELRCDPISGHTALYWYRQSLGQGLEFLIYFQGNSAPDKSGLPSDRFSAERTGGSVSTLTIQRTQQEDSAVYLCASSLRSGTGNYGYTFGSGTRLTVV.

Comment on this clonotype: At one end, the junction sequence differs from germline, possibly due to a read error. The V gene is TRBV24-1, the J gene TRBJ2-7; D is undetermined. The length of the CDR3 is 13 residues. Germline CDR1 and CDR2: KGHDR and SFDVKD. CDR3 sequence: CATSDGPSSEQYF. DNA for the CDR3: TGTGCCACCAGTGATGGGCCATCCTCCGAGCAGTACTTC.

This clonotype was seen many times. The chain is built from TRBV5-1 and TRBJ1-1; no clear D gene. The CDR3 has 13 residues. Trimming removed 6 bases at V and 3 bases at J, with 12 bases between. Germline values: CDR1 SGHRS, CDR2 YFSETQ. The CDR3: CASKERWDTEAFF. The CDR3 nucleotides read TGCGCCAGCAAGGAACGGTGGGACACTGAAGCTTTCTTT.

There are a few counts of this clonotype. The CDR3 reads CSAGAGLQQPQHF. The DNA for the CDR3 is TGCAGTGCTGGAGCAGGTTTGCAACAGCCCCAGCATTTT. The chain links TRBV20-1 to TRBJ1-5; D call uncertain. The CDR3 covers 13 residues. The V gene's germline CDR1 is DFQATT and CDR2 SNEGSKA (reference sequence). V gave up 5 bases and J gave up 7 bases, with 15 bases separating them.

This clonotype has ten or more counts. CDR3 sequence: CASSQAVNQPQHF. The CDR3 DNA reads as TGTGCCAGCTCCCAGGCCGTTAATCAGCCCCAGCATTTT. The V gene is TRBV27, the J gene TRBJ1-5; D is unresolved. This CDR3 contains 13 residues. Per germline, CDR1 MNHEY and CDR2 SMNVEV (reference sequence). V gave up 8 bases and J gave up 4 bases, with 12 bases separating them.